A single sample gave rise to the 24 T cell receptor beta chains below, sequenced in a study of blood T cells in healthy people across ages. Primers used in a second PCR of about 7 to 11 cycles were a sample-barcoded 5' primer and a J-beta primer mix. TCRdb re-derived calls from the 5' RACE reads in MiXCR, one entry per CDR3 protein. The sample contains 1,500,000 or so distinct CDR3 sequences, roughly 43% of which appear only once. Sample: blood. These receptors came from a woman aged 18-30 years in good health.

This chain joins TRBV20-1 and TRBJ2-3; D uncertain. Germline V gene sequence: CDR1 DFQATT, CDR2 SNEGSKA (reference sequence). With 3 bases removed from V and 2 bases from J, the gap between germline ends came to 18 bases. This CDR3 contains 16 residues. The CDR3 sequence: CSASWVQNIYTDTQYF. The DNA for the CDR3 is TGCAGTGCTAGTTGGGTCCAAAACATCTACACAGATACGCAGTATTTT.

This clonotype has more than one count but fewer than ten. The chain is built from TRBV29-1 and TRBJ2-1; D might be TRBD1 (6 bases). V was trimmed by 6 bases and J by 2 bases, leaving 17 bases between them. Germline CDR1 is SQVTM and CDR2 is ANQGSEA. The CDR3 extends over 15 amino acids. The CDR3 protein is CSVGRGTPTYNEQFF. Here the CDR3 DNA reads TGCAGCGTGGGGAGAGGGACACCCACCTACAATGAGCAGTTCTTC.

This clonotype was seen a handful of times. The V call is TRBV4-3, the J call TRBJ1-5; D is perhaps TRBD1 (5 bases). The ends were cut back, 0 bases at V and 3 bases at J, with 12 bases in the middle. The CDR3 is 16 residues long. Per the germline V gene, CDR1 is LGHNA and CDR2 is YSLEER. Written as DNA, the CDR3 is TGCGCCAGCAGCCAAGACAGTCAGGGTCCCAATCAGCCCCAGCATTTT. As protein: CASSQDSQGPNQPQHF.

This clonotype was recorded only once. The rearrangement uses TRBV6-6 and TRBJ2-5, with D possibly being TRBD1 (5 bases). V gave up 0 bases and J gave up 3 bases, with 11 bases separating them. The CDR3 has 15 residues. Germline V gives CDR1 MNHNY, CDR2 SVGAGI (reference sequence). CDR3 sequence reads: CASSYSMQGKETQYF. DNA for the CDR3: TGTGCCAGCAGTTACTCTATGCAGGGAAAAGAGACCCAGTACTTC.

There are many counts of this clonotype. The chain combines TRBV28 with TRBJ2-7, with 7 bases that match TRBD1. The germline V gene has CDR1 MDHEN and CDR2 SYDVKM. With V trimmed by 8 bases and J by 7 bases, 2 bases remained unmatched. The CDR3 has 10 residues. CDR3 protein: CASRDREQYF. The DNA of the CDR3 is TGTGCCAGCCGGGACAGAGAGCAGTACTTC.

The chain combines TRBV4-3 with TRBJ2-5, with unresolved D. This CDR3 comprises 15 residues. Germline V gene data show CDR1 as LGHNA and CDR2 as YSLEER. Trimming shortened V by 4 bases and J by 11 bases, and 23 bases separated the two germline ends. The CDR3 spells CASSRARNPYNEQYF. CDR3 DNA sequence: TGCGCCAGCAGCCGCGCACGGAACCCCTACAATGAGCAGTACTTC.

Note on this clonotype: The conserved closing phenylalanine or tryptophan is absent in this CDR3, likely reflecting a read error. This sequence joins TRBV9 and TRBJ2-1; 9 nucleotides agree with TRBD2. V lost 7 bases to trimming and J lost 0 bases; unmatched junction nucleotides: 5. Germline-derived CDR1 and CDR2 are SGDLS and YYNGEE. This CDR3 is 15 amino acids long. CDR3 nucleotide sequence: TGTGCCAGCCGAAGCGGGGGGAGCTCCTACAATGAGCAGTTCTCC. Translation: CASRSGGSSYNEQFS.

The rearrangement joins TRBV27 to TRBJ1-2; D is possibly TRBD1 (5 bases). Germline V gene lookup returns CDR1 MNHEY and CDR2 SMNVEV (reference sequence). Trimming took 5 bases from V and 4 from J, leaving 14 bases between them. This CDR3 contains 14 residues. The chain's CDR3 is CASSLRGGIYGYTF. CDR3 coding DNA: TGTGCCAGCAGTCTTCGGGGGGGTATCTATGGCTACACCTTC.

This chain uses TRBV20-1 with TRBJ2-7; 8 bases align to TRBD1. Losses at the gene ends were 2 bases for V and 2 bases for J; bases not matched to a gene: 5. CDR3 length: 14 amino acids. The germline CDR1 and CDR2 sequences are DFQATT and SNEGSKA (reference sequence). CDR3 coding DNA: TGCAGTGCTAGACGGGCAGGGGGCCCCTACGAGCAGTACTTC. This translates into CSARRAGGPYEQYF.

With respect to this clonotype: Relative to the germline gene, one junction end is altered; a read error may explain this. The chain recombines TRBV7-6 with TRBJ2-4, with D perhaps matching TRBD2 (5 bases). There are 13 residues in the CDR3. Germline lookup yields CDR1 SGHVS and CDR2 FNYEAQ. CDR3: CARSALHEREQYF. As DNA, the CDR3 is TGTGCCCGCAGCGCCCTACATGAGAGGGAGCAGTACTTC.

In this sample, this clonotype turned up a few times. The rearrangement links TRBV12-3 or TRBV12-4 to TRBJ2-5; possibly TRBD1 for D (5 bases). This CDR3 is 13 amino acids long. V lost 4 bases and J lost 4, with 10 bases in between. DNA of the CDR3: TGTGCCAGCAGTTCGACAGCATTAGAGACCCAGTACTTC. Protein: CASSSTALETQYF.

The gene calls are TRBV30 and TRBJ2-5, with a tentative D call TRBD1 (6 bases). Between the trimmed V and J ends, which lost 2 bases and 11 bases, there was a span of 21 bases. Germline CDR1 is GTSNPN and CDR2 is SVGIG (reference sequence). This CDR3 has 14 residues. Here the CDR3 DNA reads TGTGCCTGGAGTTCGTGGGGGCCTGGGAATGAGCAGTACTTC. This codes for CAWSSWGPGNEQYF.

In this sample, this clonotype turned up a few times. The rearrangement uses TRBV29-1 and TRBJ2-7, with 11 bases lining up with TRBD2. The CDR3 spans 13 residues. The ends lost 6 bases at V and 2 bases at J; junction bases unmatched: 3. CDR1 and CDR2 from the germline V gene are SQVTM and ANQGSEA. The CDR3 DNA follows: TGCAGCGTCGGGACTAGCGGAACCTACGAGCAGTACTTC. The encoded protein is CSVGTSGTYEQYF.

The chain links TRBV28 to TRBJ2-2, with 7 bases matching TRBD1. The CDR3 loop spans 12 amino acids. CDR1 is MDHEN and CDR2 is SYDVKM in the germline V gene. V shed 11 bases, J shed 11 bases, and the junction held 11 bases outside the gene matches. The CDR3 region has the DNA TGTGCCGGTCGACAGGGAAGGATCGAGCTGTTTTTT. Amino acids: CAGRQGRIELFF.

The chain is built from TRBV29-1 and TRBJ1-2; 9 bases line up with TRBD1. V lost 2 bases and J lost 5; bases outside the gene matches: 9. CDR3 length: 15 amino acids. Germline loops: CDR1 SQVTM, CDR2 ANQGSEA. The CDR3 sequence is CSVEHNRDRAYGYTF. CDR3 sequence (DNA): TGCAGCGTTGAACATAACCGGGACAGGGCTTATGGCTACACCTTC.

This sequence joins TRBV3-1 and TRBJ2-3; D is perhaps TRBD1 (5 bases). V lost 0 bases to trimming and J lost 2 bases, with 12 bases between them. CDR1 is LGHDT, CDR2 YNNKEL, per germline (reference sequence). The CDR3 extends over 16 amino acids. The CDR3 sequence: CASSQDLAGNTDTQYF. Here the CDR3 DNA reads TGTGCCAGCAGCCAAGATTTGGCAGGGAACACAGATACGCAGTATTTT.

In this sample, this clonotype turned up a few times. J is TRBJ1-2 and V is TRBV4-1; D uncertain. V lost 6 bases to trimming and J lost 0 bases, with 20 bases between them. This CDR3 spans 17 amino acids. Germline-derived CDR1 and CDR2 are MGHRA and YSYEKL. The CDR3 reads CASRHPGSSMPNYGYTF. The CDR3 nucleotides are TGCGCCAGCAGACATCCGGGATCCTCCATGCCTAACTATGGCTACACCTTC.

V gene TRBV25-1 combines with J gene TRBJ2-6; D is unclear. V was cut by 7 bases and J by 0 bases, with 10 bases left in between. The CDR3 sequence is 15 residues long. In germline, CDR1 is MGHDK, CDR2 SYGVNS. Written as DNA, the CDR3 is TGTGCCAGCACGGACGGAGTCTCTGGGGCCAACGTCCTGACTTTC. Encoded protein: CASTDGVSGANVLTF. Complete variable domain (other parts from reference TRBV25-1 and TRBJ2-6): EADIYQTPRYLVIGTGKKITLECSQTMGHDKMYWYQQDPGMELHLIHYSYGVNSTEKGDLSSESTVSRIRTEHFPLTLESARPSHTSQYLCASTDGVSGANVLTFGAGSRLTVL.

This chain joins TRBV6-2 or TRBV6-3 and TRBJ1-1; D remains ambiguous. This CDR3 has 12 residues. The germline V gene encodes CDR1 MNHEY and CDR2 SVGEGT. Trimming removed 2 bases at V and 6 bases at J, with 7 bases between. The CDR3 DNA is TGTGCCAGCAGTTACCCTAATCCTGAAGCTTTCTTT. Encoded protein: CASSYPNPEAFF.

The J gene is TRBJ2-7, the V gene TRBV6-2 or TRBV6-3, with 8 bases lining up with TRBD2. The junction had 10 bases not matched to a gene; V was cut back by 4 bases and J by 5 bases. The CDR3 loop spans 15 amino acids. CDR1 is MNHEY, CDR2 SVGEGT, per germline. In DNA form, the CDR3 reads TGTGCCAGCAGTTCTCAAGCGGGAGAGATTGACGAGCAGTACTTC. Its protein is CASSSQAGEIDEQYF.

This clonotype was counted only a few times. This chain joins TRBV11-2 and TRBJ2-1; D is uncertain. The J call could be wrong; TRBJ2-7 is a better fit for the DNA end. Germline V gives CDR1 SGHAT, CDR2 FQNNGV. The CDR3 has 14 amino acids. The DNA of the CDR3 is TGTGCCAGCAGCTTCCCCTCTTCCTACAATGAGCAGTACTTC. Amino acids: CASSFPSSYNEQYF.

Comments on this clonotype: An end of the junction differs from the germline gene, which may be a read error. The CDR3 protein is CASSFRQVTDAFF. CDR3 DNA: TGTGCCAGCAGTTTTAGGCAGGTCACTGATGCTTTCTTT. This chain links TRBV6-2 or TRBV6-3 with TRBJ1-1; D not certain. The CDR3 loop spans 13 amino acids. Per germline, CDR1 MNHEY and CDR2 SVGEGT.

This clonotype appeared a few times. The rearrangement joins TRBV12-3 or TRBV12-4 to TRBJ2-5, with unresolved D. The CDR3 runs 12 residues. Trimming removed 5 bases at V and 5 bases at J, with 9 bases between. The CDR3 region is CASSTRHETQYF. The CDR3 DNA reads TGTGCCAGCAGTACGAGACACGAGACCCAGTACTTC.

The V and J genes are TRBV7-9 and TRBJ2-7; 9 bases are shared with TRBD1. The CDR3 loop spans 15 amino acids. The trim removed 1 base at V and 5 bases at J, leaving 6 bases unmatched. The germline CDR1 and CDR2 sequences are SEHNR and FQNEAQ (reference sequence). This CDR3 reads CASSLGGQGRHEQYF. Written as DNA, the CDR3 is TGTGCCAGCAGCTTAGGTGGACAGGGGCGACACGAGCAGTACTTC.